This TCR beta chain was captured in a study of shared clonotypes between healthy human individuals (dated by TCRdb to about 2020). Turning to the overall study: A few men and a couple of women, aged 18 to 49 years, made up the cohort. To estimate repertoire size and how much clonotypes are shared between individuals, the study performed deep sequencing of blood TCR repertoires from roughly five healthy adults. To increase sequencing depth and limit assay-specific biases, different laboratories used diverse techniques to prepare libraries and sequence TCR repertoires. For each donor, CD4 naive and CD4 memory were each given three plates, CD8 naive was given two plates, and CD8 memory was given one plate. Between about 0.85 and 8.9 billion PBMCs per donor were obtained by leukapheresis. The study at large found these results: Larger estimated clonotype richness was generally found for naive subsets than for memory subsets. Higher generation probabilities were observed for clonotypes shared by all four sorted-subset donors than for non-shared clonotypes. The genetic and exposure-history diversity represented was limited by the small number of donors. Sampling was restricted to blood, and TCR repertoires in tissue are likely to differ from TCR repertoires in blood. Pairwise subsampling indicated that sequencing depth was expected to affect the degree of clonotype sharing among donors. Around 5.4% of naive CD4, 3% to 3.5% of naive CD8, approximately 2% of memory CD4, and less than 0.45% of memory CD8 clonotypes were shared across a few donors. Even with the large sequencing depth, rarefaction of the sorted-subset datasets indicated that sequencing was incomplete.

Via the germline V gene, CDR1 is MGHRA and CDR2 YSYEKL. The CDR3 runs 16 amino acids, cysteine and phenylalanine included. Here the CDR3 DNA is all that survives: 48 bases in frame from base 1. V lost 0 bases and J lost 6 bases, and the count of bases not matched to a germline gene is 5. Using the deep immunoSEQ assay, TCR CDR3 regions were amplified from genomic DNA by multiplex PCR. Genomic DNA extracted from each cell subset was distributed evenly over all wells of several immunoSEQ 96-well plates, and each plate served as one replicate. For sorted subsets, 200 ng of genomic DNA, equivalent to around 30,000 T cell genomes, went into each replicate PCR. Purified libraries were measured with a Qubit 3.0 fluorometer, size-checked on a Bioanalyzer 2100, and measured again with the KAPA Library Quantification kit. Every immunoSEQ 96-well plate was sequenced on a dedicated single-read 150-cycle Illumina NextSeq 550 flow cell. In the authors' own workflow: The immunoSEQ output contained only junctional sequences without quality scores, so filtering could not match that applied to full-length reads. Sequences were annotated with PyIR, a Python wrapper for IgBLAST v1.9, using IMGT germline references to assign V/J genes and CDR3. Any read was removed if the V/J assignment was weak (E-value above 1e-6), the CDR3 was missing, or the read contained stop codons, out-of-frame junctions, or ambiguous translated residues. V3J clonotypes were defined as sequences sharing an identical inferred V gene, J gene, and CDR3 amino acid sequence. To compute the percentage overlap between repertoires, the number of shared unique clonotypes was divided by the size of the smaller repertoire. Repertoire richness was assessed with RTK rarefaction, the Chao1 estimator, and Recon v2.1 estimates of unobserved clonotypes. For all TCRbeta clonotypes obtained by the gDNA method from a few donors, generation probabilities were computed with OLGA. TCRdb re-hosts the immuneACCESS table, in-frame sequences only. Its copies lack some clones; in the studies checked, an unresolved V gene accounts for under half of them, and the cause for the rest is not known. V and J calls plus clone size are reproduced from that table; the DNA served to infer D and trimming. This sample holds about 680,000 clones; 73% were observed only once. The ten largest clones capture more than 1.5% of the sample.

Comment on this clone: Its antigen target is currently unknown. Base-call qualities are not available, and no considerably larger clone is one nucleotide away.

Donors were healthy HIV-negative adults with no recently reported acute infections or vaccinations. Every donor was a Caucasian adult residing in Nashville, Tennessee, USA. CD4+ T cells were enriched by magnetic negative selection; naive cells were then positively selected on CD45RA, and the negative fraction formed the memory subset. Blood was collected by leukapheresis, and PBMCs were isolated by Ficoll-Histopaque density gradient centrifugation and then cryopreserved in liquid nitrogen vapor phase. Analytical flow cytometry was used to check the purity and quantity of every magnetically sorted T cell population. Each sorted fraction had its genomic DNA isolated and then quantified by UV absorbance on a Nanodrop 2000c.

The source of this sequence is a woman aged 25 to 45 in good health. Sequencing used memory CD4+ T cells sorted from blood. Taken with the paper, the label for cell subset or site translates to: CD45RA-negative fraction. This sequence uses TRBV4-1 and TRBJ2-1; TRBD1 aligns with 10 central bases. The CDR3 loop reads CASSQEGTGVSNEQFF. Read as DNA, the sequence is TGCGCCAGCAGCCAAGAAGGGACAGGGGTGTCCAATGAGCAGTTCTTC.